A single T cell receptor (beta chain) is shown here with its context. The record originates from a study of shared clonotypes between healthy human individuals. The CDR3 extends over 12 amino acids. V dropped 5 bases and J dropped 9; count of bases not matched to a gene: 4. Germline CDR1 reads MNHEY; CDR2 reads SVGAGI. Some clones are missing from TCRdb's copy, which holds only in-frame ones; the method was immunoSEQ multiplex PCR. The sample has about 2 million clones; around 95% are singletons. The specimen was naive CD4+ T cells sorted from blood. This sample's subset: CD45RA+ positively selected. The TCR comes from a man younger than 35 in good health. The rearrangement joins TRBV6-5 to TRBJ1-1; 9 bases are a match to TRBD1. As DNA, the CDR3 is TGTGCCAGCAGTGCGGGACAGGGTAAAGCTTTCTTT. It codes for CASSAGQGKAFF.